This TCR beta chain came from a study of Graves' ophthalmopathy and Graves' hyperthyroidism. Study-wide findings and caveats: Blood samples also showed most expanded thyroid clonotypes exceeding 0.001 frequency.

PBMCs had their origin in fresh peripheral blood (roughly 11 ml). Amplified material comprised TCR beta CDR3 regions derived from RNA transcripts. The workflow started with a first-round RT-PCR run with HTBI primers and then moved on to a second-round multiplex PCR. TCRdb re-analysed the multiplex PCR reads in MiXCR, keeping a single row per CDR3 protein. In the table there are about 500,000 distinct CDR3 sequences, roughly an eighth of which are singletons. This CDR3 is built from 15 residues. V shed 1 base, J shed 5 bases, and the junction held 9 bases outside the gene matches. Germline V gene sequence: CDR1 DFQATT, CDR2 SNEGSKA (reference sequence). This clonotype was detected many times. As yet, its antigen is unknown.

The receptor comes from a woman younger than 45 with Graves' ophthalmopathy. Material for sequencing was blood. The V gene is TRBV20-1, the J gene TRBJ2-7; the match to TRBD1 covers 9 bases. For the CDR3, the DNA is TGCAGTGCTAGAGTTCCGGGACAGGGAACCCACGAGCAGTACTTC. This gives the protein CSARVPGQGTHEQYF.